This T cell receptor beta chain was captured by sequencing in a study of Graves' ophthalmopathy and Graves' hyperthyroidism (dated by TCRdb to between 2018 and 2020). A note on the overall study: Peripheral blood samples were taken at the time of initial diagnosis, before any treatment was given. To explore V-J signatures that distinguish ophthalmopathy from hyperthyroidism, a discovery set of under 110 patients was enrolled, made up of 40 to 45 with ophthalmopathy and some 56 with stable hyperthyroidism. An independent validation cohort comprised 18 to 20 hyperthyroidism patients and over 15 patients who later progressed from hyperthyroidism to ophthalmopathy. In roughly six hyperthyroidism patients, the T-cell repertoires found in thyroid tissue were compared with those found in blood. After sampling, hyperthyroidism patients received methimazole starting at 30 mg daily, and ophthalmopathy patients received high-dose intravenous methylprednisolone. The 90 to 100 discovery patients were randomly split 7:3 into training and test sets. In total, around 130 blood samples were TCR-sequenced: 43 ophthalmopathy, under 80 hyperthyroidism and about 17 hyperthyroidism-to-ophthalmopathy patients. The study used TCR beta repertoire signatures to distinguish Graves' ophthalmopathy from Graves' hyperthyroidism and to predict progression to ophthalmopathy.

For repertoire sequencing, TCR beta CDR3 regions were amplified from RNA transcripts. The first round was an RT-PCR using HTBI primers with the Qiagen OneStep RT-PCR kit, and this first round was followed by a second-round multiplex PCR, then size selection and purification. The libraries underwent paired-end sequencing with 100 bp reads on an Illumina HiSeq2000. The authors' pipeline ran thus. SOAPnuke was used to process the reads, throwing out any read that had adapters, had uncalled bases, had a mean Phred below 15, or lacked an exact constant-primer or identifier match. COPE v1.2.5 was used to merge the high-quality paired reads. Unique nucleotide sequences were defined as clonotypes and aligned to IMGT TRB V, D and J references using MiTCR v1.1. The analysis was limited to V-J combinations with a frequency above 0.0001, which together covered 98% to 99.2% of repertoires. A TCR clonal expansion and chaos score per V-J combination was defined as the ratio of F50 clonal expansion to chaos observed in the TCRdist matrix. Features were reduced by Welch's t-statistics and random forest to 10 to 15 V-J combinations, which fed a naive Bayes classifier. Thyroid-blood repertoire similarity was quantified with the Morisita-Horn index. In-frame beta chains were kept once TCRdb had trimmed the public reads at Q25 with fastp and called clones with MiXCR. Merged by CDR3 protein, the rows form single entries marked with the most common genes and DNA. The V and J calls and clone size are TCRdb's, not the authors'. For this sample the table gives roughly 160,000 distinct CDR3 sequences, of which roughly 37% were detected only once. Clones ranked in the top ten supply roughly 5.2% of the sample.

Measured from the cysteine to the phenylalanine, the CDR3 is 12 residues long. Here the CDR3 DNA is all that survives: 36 bases in frame from base 1. V was cut back by 5 bases and J by 1 base, leaving a gap of 5 bases between them. The CDR1 and CDR2 encoded by the germline V gene are SNHLY and FYNNEI. Overall study outcomes, separate from this receptor: In validation, the model predicted ophthalmopathy progression with over 60% sensitivity and roughly 72% specificity; 12 predicted patients were CT-confirmed with GO in a median of 6.5 months. The 13-signature model separated ophthalmopathy from stable hyperthyroidism with approximately 85% sensitivity and approximately 81% specificity in cross-validation, and 80%/75% in the test set. Most of the expanded thyroid clonotypes with a frequency above 0.001 were also detected in blood, and it was suggested that the thyroid immune response may be reflected by blood repertoires. No statistical method was used to set the sample size in advance, and the investigators knew which group each participant was assigned to.

This clonotype was detected many times. No cognate antigen has been identified for it. One base away there is no much larger clone; base qualities are not given. Patients with ophthalmopathy had moderately to severely active disease, with a Clinical Activity Score of 3 or more, a NOSPECS grade of 4 or more, and a disease duration of less than 3 months. Anyone with other autoimmune diseases, uncontrolled infections, pregnancy or lactation was excluded from the study. Clinical symptoms, serum thyroxine, TRAb, thyroid ultrasound and orbital computed tomography were used for diagnosis. PBMCs were isolated from approximately 10 ml of fresh peripheral blood by Ficoll-Paque density gradient centrifugation. Total RNA was extracted using Trizol reagent, and RNA quality was checked on an Agilent 2100 Bioanalyzer.

The source material was peripheral blood. This clonotype was sampled from a middle-aged woman with Graves' ophthalmopathy. Donor details come from another sample of the same person, matched by shared clones. The chain uses TRBV2 and TRBJ1-1; the D gene cannot be named for sure. The sequenced DNA is TGTGCCAGCAGTCCCAAGAACACTGAAGCTTTCTTT. Its protein product is CASSPKNTEAFF.